This TCR beta chain was obtained from a study of T cells in Graves' hyperthyroidism and ophthalmopathy. Trimming cost V 3 bases and J 0 bases; bases outside gene matches: 2. The CDR3 totals 14 residues. Germline V lookup: CDR1 MNHNS, CDR2 SASEGT. This clonotype came up a few times. The investigators amplified TCR beta CDR3 regions from RNA transcripts. HTBI primers were used for first-round RT-PCR of the TCR CDR3. Each CDR3 protein gets one entry after TCRdb re-called the multiplex PCR reads with MiXCR. The sample consists of under 250,000 distinct CDR3 sequences, over 20% of them appearing once. This receptor was obtained from a woman in her forties with Graves' ophthalmopathy. The specimen sequenced was blood. The chain employs TRBV6-1 and TRBJ2-7; 7 bases are shared with TRBD1. CDR3 DNA sequence: TGTGCCAGCAGTGACCGGGACAGCTCCTACGAGCAGTACTTC. It translates to CASSDRDSSYEQYF.